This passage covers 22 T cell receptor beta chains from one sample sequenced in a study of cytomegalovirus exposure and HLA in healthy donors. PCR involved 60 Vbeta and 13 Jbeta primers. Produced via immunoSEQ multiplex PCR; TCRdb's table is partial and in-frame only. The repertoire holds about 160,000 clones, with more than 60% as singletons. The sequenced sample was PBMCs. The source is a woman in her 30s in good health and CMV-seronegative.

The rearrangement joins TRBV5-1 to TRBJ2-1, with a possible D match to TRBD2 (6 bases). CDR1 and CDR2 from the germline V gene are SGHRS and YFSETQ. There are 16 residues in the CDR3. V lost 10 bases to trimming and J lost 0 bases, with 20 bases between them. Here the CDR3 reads CASNPGGSGSYNEQFF. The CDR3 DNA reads TGCGCCTCCAATCCTGGGGGGTCTGGCTCCTACAATGAGCAGTTCTTC.

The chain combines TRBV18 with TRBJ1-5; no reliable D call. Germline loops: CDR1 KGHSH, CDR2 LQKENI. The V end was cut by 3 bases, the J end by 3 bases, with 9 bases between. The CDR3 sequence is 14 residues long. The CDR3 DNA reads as TGTGCCAGCTCACCCGGTACAGACAATCAGCCCCAGCATTTT. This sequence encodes CASSPGTDNQPQHF.

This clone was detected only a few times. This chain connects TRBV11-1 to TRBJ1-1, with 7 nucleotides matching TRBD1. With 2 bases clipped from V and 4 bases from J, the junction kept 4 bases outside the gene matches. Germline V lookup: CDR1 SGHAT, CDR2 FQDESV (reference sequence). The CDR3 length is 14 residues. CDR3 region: CASSLNRGFTEAFF. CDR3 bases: TGTGCCAGCAGCTTAAACAGGGGTTTCACTGAAGCTTTCTTT.

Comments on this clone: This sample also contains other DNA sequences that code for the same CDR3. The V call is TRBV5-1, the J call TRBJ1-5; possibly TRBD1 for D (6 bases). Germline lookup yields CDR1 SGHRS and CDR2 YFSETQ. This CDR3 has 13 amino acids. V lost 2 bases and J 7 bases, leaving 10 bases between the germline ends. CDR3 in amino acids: CASSLQGEQPQHF. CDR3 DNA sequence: TGCGCCAGCAGCTTACAGGGAGAACAGCCCCAGCATTTT.

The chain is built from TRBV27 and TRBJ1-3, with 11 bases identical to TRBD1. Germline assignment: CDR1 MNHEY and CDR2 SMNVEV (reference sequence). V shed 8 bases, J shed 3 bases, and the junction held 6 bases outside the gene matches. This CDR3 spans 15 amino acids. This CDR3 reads CASAWTGGSGNTIYF. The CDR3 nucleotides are TGTGCCAGCGCCTGGACAGGGGGCAGTGGAAACACCATATATTTT.

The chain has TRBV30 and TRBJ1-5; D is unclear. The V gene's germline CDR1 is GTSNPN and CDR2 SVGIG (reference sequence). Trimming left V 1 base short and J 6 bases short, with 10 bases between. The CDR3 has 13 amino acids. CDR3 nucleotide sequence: TGTGCCTGGAGTGATAAAGGGAGTCAGCCCCAGCATTTT. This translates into CAWSDKGSQPQHF.

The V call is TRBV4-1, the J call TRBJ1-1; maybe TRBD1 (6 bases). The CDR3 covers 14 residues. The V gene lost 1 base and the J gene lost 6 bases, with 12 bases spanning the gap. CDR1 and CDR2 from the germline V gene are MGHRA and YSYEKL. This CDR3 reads CASSQVPGVAEAFF. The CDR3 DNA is TGCGCCAGCAGCCAAGTGCCAGGGGTGGCTGAAGCTTTCTTT.

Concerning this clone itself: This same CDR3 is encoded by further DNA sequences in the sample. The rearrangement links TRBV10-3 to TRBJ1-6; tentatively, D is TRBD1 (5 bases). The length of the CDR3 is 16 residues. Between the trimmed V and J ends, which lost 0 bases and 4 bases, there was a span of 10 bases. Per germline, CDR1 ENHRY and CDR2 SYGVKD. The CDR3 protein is CAISESAGGYNSPLHF. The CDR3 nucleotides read TGTGCCATCAGTGAGTCAGCGGGGGGATATAATTCACCCCTCCACTTT.

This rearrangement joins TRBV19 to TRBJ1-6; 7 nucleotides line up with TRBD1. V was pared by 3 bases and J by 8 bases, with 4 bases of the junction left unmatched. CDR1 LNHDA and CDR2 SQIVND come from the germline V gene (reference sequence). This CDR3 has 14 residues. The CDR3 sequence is CASSIDREDSPLHF. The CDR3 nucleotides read TGTGCCAGTAGTATTGACAGGGAGGATTCACCCCTCCACTTT.

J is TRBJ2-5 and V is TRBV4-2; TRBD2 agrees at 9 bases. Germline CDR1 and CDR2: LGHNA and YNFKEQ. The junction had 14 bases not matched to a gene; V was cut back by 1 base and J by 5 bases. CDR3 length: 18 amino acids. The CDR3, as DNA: TGTGCCAGCAGCCAAGGCCGCGGGGGGGCCGGGTCCCAGGAGACCCAGTACTTC. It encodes CASSQGRGGAGSQETQYF.

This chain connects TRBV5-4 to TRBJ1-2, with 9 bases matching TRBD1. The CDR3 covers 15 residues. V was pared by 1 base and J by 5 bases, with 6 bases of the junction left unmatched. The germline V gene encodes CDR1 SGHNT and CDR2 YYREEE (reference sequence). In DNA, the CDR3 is TGTGCCAGCAGCTTGTCCGCCGGGACAGGGTATGGCTACACCTTC. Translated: CASSLSAGTGYGYTF.

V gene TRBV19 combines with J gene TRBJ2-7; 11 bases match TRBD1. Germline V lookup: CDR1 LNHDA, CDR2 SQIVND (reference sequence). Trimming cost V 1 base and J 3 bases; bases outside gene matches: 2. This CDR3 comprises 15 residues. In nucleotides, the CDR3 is TGTGCCAGTAGTATAGGGACAGGGGGCGGCTACGAGCAGTACTTC. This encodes CASSIGTGGGYEQYF.

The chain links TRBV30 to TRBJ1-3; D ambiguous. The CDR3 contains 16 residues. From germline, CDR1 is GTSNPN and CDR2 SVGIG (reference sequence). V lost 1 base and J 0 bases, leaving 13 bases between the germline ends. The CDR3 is CAWSARRPSSGNTIYF. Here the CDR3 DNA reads TGTGCCTGGAGTGCAAGGAGGCCCAGCTCTGGAAACACCATATATTTT. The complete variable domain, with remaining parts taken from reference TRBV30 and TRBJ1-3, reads SQTIHQWPATLVQPVGSPLSLECTVEGTSNPNLYWYRQAAGRGLQLLFYSVGIGQISSEVPQNLSASRPQDRQFILSSKKLLLSDSGFYLCAWSARRPSSGNTIYFGEGSWLTVV.

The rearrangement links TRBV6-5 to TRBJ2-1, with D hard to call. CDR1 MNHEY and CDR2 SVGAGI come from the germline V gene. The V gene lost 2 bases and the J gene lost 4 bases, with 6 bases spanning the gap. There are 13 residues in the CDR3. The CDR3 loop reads CASSYDGYNEQFF. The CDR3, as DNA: TGTGCCAGCAGTTACGACGGGTACAATGAGCAGTTCTTC.

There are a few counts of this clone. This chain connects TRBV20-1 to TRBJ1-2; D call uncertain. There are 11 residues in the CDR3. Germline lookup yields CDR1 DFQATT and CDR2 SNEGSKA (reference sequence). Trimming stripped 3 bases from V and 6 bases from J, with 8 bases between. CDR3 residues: CSASTDNGYTF. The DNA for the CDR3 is TGCAGTGCTAGCACAGATAATGGCTACACCTTC.

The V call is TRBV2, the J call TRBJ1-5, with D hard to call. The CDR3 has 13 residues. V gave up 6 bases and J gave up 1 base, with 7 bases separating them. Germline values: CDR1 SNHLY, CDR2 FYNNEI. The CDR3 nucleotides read TGTGCCAGCAGCGGGGAGAGCAATCAGCCCCAGCATTTT. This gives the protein CASSGESNQPQHF.

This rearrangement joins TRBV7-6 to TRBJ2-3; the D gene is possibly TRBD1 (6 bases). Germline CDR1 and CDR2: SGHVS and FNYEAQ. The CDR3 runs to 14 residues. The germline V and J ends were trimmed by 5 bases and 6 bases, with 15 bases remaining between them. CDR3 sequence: CASSPRQAADTQYF. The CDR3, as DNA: TGTGCCAGCAGCCCCAGACAGGCCGCGGATACGCAGTATTTT.

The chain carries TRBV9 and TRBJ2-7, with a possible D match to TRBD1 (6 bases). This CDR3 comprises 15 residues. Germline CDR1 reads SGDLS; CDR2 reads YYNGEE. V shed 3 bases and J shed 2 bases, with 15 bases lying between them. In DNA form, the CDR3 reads TGTGCCAGCAGCGCCACCGGGACAATAGCCTACGAGCAGTACTTC. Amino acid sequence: CASSATGTIAYEQYF.

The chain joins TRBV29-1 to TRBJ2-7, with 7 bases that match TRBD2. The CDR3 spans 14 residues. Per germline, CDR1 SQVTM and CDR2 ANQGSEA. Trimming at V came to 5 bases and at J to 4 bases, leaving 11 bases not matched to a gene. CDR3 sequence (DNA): TGCAGCGTTACGGAAGCGTGGGGGGGGTACGAGCAGTACTTC. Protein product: CSVTEAWGGYEQYF.

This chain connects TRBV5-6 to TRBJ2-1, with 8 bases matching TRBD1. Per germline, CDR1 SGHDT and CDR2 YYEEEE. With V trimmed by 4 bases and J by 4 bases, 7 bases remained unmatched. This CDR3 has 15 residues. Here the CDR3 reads CASSPRDRFYNEQFF. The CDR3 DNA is TGTGCCAGCAGCCCGAGGGACAGGTTTTACAATGAGCAGTTCTTC.

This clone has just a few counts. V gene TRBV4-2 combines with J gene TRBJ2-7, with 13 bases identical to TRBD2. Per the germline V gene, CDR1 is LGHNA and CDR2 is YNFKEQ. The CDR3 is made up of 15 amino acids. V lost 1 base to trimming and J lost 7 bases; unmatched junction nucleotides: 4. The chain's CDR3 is CASSQGTSGGREQYF. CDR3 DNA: TGTGCCAGCAGCCAAGGGACTAGCGGGGGAAGGGAGCAGTACTTC.

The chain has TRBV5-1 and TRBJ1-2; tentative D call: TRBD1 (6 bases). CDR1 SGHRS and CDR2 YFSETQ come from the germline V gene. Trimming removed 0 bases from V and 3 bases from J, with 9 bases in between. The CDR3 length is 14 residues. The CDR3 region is CASSLAPGDYGYTF. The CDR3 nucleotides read TGCGCCAGCAGCTTGGCCCCAGGGGACTATGGCTACACCTTC.